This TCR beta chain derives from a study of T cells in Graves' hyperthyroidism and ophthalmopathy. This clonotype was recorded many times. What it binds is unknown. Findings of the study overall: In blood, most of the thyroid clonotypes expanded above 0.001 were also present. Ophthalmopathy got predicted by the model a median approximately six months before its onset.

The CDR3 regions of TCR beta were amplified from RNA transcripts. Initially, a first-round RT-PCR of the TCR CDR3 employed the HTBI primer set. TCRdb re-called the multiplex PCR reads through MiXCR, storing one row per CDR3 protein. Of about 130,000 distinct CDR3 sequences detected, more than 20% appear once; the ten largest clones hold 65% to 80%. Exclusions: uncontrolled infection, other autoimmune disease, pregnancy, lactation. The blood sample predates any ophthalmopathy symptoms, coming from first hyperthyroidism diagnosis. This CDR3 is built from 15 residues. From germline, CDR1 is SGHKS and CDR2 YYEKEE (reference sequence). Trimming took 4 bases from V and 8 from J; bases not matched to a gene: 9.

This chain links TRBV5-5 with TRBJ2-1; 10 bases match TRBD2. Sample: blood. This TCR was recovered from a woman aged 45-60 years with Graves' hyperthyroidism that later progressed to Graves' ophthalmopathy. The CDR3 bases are TGTGCCAGCAGCGCAGGGACTAGCGCCCGCCATGAGCAGTTCTTC. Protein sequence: CASSAGTSARHEQFF.